One and the same sample provided the 11 T cell receptor beta chains below, sequenced in a study of control samples from healthy donors and cancer patients. Sequenced by immunoSEQ multiplex PCR; TCRdb stores in-frame clones only, minus some. The sample holds fewer than 200,000 clones, about 90% seen once. Sample: blood. These receptor sequences come from a woman between 45 and 65 years old in good health.

This clone was found once. V usage is TRBV29-1 and J usage is TRBJ1-5; D is uncertain. Germline values: CDR1 SQVTM, CDR2 ANQGSEA. This CDR3 has 12 residues. V was clipped by 4 bases and J by 3 bases, with 7 bases between them. This CDR3 is CSVGGNNQPQHF. Written as DNA, the CDR3 is TGCAGCGTTGGCGGTAACAATCAGCCCCAGCATTTT. Full variable domain (remainder filled in from reference TRBV29-1 and TRBJ1-5): SAVISQKPSRDICQRGTSLTIQCQVDSQVTMMFWYRQQPGQSLTLIATANQGSEATYESGFVIDKFPISRPNLTFSTLTVSNMSPEDSSIYLCSVGGNNQPQHFGDGTRLSIL.

The genes are TRBV11-3 and TRBJ2-3, with 9 bases matching TRBD2. The CDR3 loop spans 17 amino acids. In germline, CDR1 is SGHNT, CDR2 YENEEA. Losses at the gene ends were 0 bases for V and 7 bases for J; bases not matched to a gene: 11. The CDR3, as DNA: TGTGCCAGCAGCTTAGATTCATCCAGCGGGGGGCTCAATACGCAGTATTTT. Its translation: CASSLDSSSGGLNTQYF.

V is TRBV5-1 and J is TRBJ2-2; the match to TRBD1 covers 11 bases. The ends lost 4 bases at V and 6 bases at J; junction bases unmatched: 8. The CDR3 is made up of 16 amino acids. Germline CDR1 reads SGHRS; CDR2 reads YFSETQ. CDR3 DNA sequence: TGCGCCAGCAGCCCCGGGACAGGGGGGAAGGCCGGGGAGCTGTTTTTT. This codes for CASSPGTGGKAGELFF.

The chain uses TRBV18 and TRBJ1-1; tentative D call: TRBD1 (5 bases). Trimming cost V 4 bases and J 3 bases, with 9 bases left between them. There are 13 residues in the CDR3. Germline values: CDR1 KGHSH, CDR2 LQKENI. The CDR3 region is CASSRDGDTEAFF. The CDR3 DNA reads TGTGCCAGCTCACGGGACGGAGACACTGAAGCTTTCTTT.

The CDR3 nucleotides are TGTGCCAGCAGTTTATTGGGGACGGTTAGCAATCAGCCCCAGCATTTT. Translation gives CASSLLGTVSNQPQHF. V is TRBV27 and J is TRBJ1-5; maybe TRBD1 (5 bases). The CDR3 is made up of 16 amino acids. Germline V lookup: CDR1 MNHEY, CDR2 SMNVEV (reference sequence). V lost 1 base to trimming and J lost 0 bases, with 10 bases between them.

This chain links TRBV28 with TRBJ1-6, with D perhaps TRBD1 (5 bases). There are 15 residues in the CDR3. V lost 4 bases and J lost 3, with 10 bases in between. Germline V lookup: CDR1 MDHEN, CDR2 SYDVKM. CDR3 bases: TGTGCCAGCAGTTCTCCTCAGGGCTATAATTCACCCCTCCACTTT. This sequence encodes CASSSPQGYNSPLHF.

The J gene is TRBJ2-3, the V gene TRBV9; no definite D call. Germline lookup yields CDR1 SGDLS and CDR2 YYNGEE. The ends were cut back, 3 bases at V and 4 bases at J, with 9 bases in the middle. CDR3 length: 13 amino acids. In DNA form, the CDR3 reads TGTGCCAGCAGCGCCCCGGTTTCAGATACGCAGTATTTT. This translates into CASSAPVSDTQYF.

The rearrangement links TRBV5-5 to TRBJ2-6; TRBD1 might be the D (5 bases). This CDR3 spans 16 amino acids. Deletions cut 6 bases from V and 2 bases from J, with 15 bases between. Germline V gene data show CDR1 as SGHKS and CDR2 as YYEKEE (reference sequence). The CDR3 region has the DNA TGTGCCAGCATTAACCCAGACAGACCTGGGGCCAACGTCCTGACTTTC. It codes for CASINPDRPGANVLTF.

CDR3 amino acids: CASSEQQGAGELFF. The CDR3 nucleotides are TGTGCCAGCAGTGAACAACAGGGGGCCGGGGAGCTGTTTTTT. The chain is built from TRBV25-1 and TRBJ2-2; 8 bases map to TRBD1. Per the germline V gene, CDR1 is MGHDK and CDR2 is SYGVNS. CDR3 length: 14 residues. V lost 2 bases to trimming and J lost 6 bases; unmatched junction nucleotides: 2.

J is TRBJ1-1 and V is TRBV6-2 or TRBV6-3; 9 bases line up with TRBD1. The CDR3 sequence is 14 residues long. CDR1 MNHEY and CDR2 SVGEGT come from the germline V gene. V gave up 5 bases and J gave up 6 bases; unmatched junction bases: 7. CDR3 sequence reads: CASSPTGQGSEAFF. CDR3 DNA: TGTGCCAGCAGTCCCACGGGACAGGGCTCTGAAGCTTTCTTT.

This sequence joins TRBV7-3 and TRBJ1-1, with 11 bases lining up with TRBD1. The CDR3 extends over 16 amino acids. Germline CDR1 reads SGHTA; CDR2 reads FQGTGA. The V segment lost 5 bases and the J segment 4 bases; nucleotides outside the gene matches: 9. The CDR3 loop reads CASSLGQGADGTEAFF. As DNA, the CDR3 is TGTGCCAGCAGCCTTGGACAGGGGGCTGATGGCACTGAAGCTTTCTTT. Full variable domain (missing parts from reference TRBV7-3 and TRBJ1-1): GAGVSQTPSNKVTEKGKYVELRCDPISGHTALYWYRQSLGQGPEFLIYFQGTGAADDSGLPNDRFFAVRPEGSVSTLKIQRTERGDSAVYLCASSLGQGADGTEAFFGQGTRLTVV.